This is a list of T cell receptor beta chains from one sample in a study of blood T cell repertoires in COVID-19. Data came from immunoSEQ multiplex PCR; TCRdb stores just in-frame clones and leaves some out. Here the sample spans some 240,000 clones, approximately 79% being singletons. Material: PBMCs or T cells enriched from blood (not recorded which). The origin of the receptors is a man aged 30-40 years with acute COVID-19. CDR3s include the opening cysteine and the closing phenylalanine or tryptophan. Fields, in order: clone size, V gene, D gene, J gene, CDR3 DNA, CDR3 protein. A D gene is named only where the DNA matches it firmly. Not all rows give a size; the values are once, few, many and, for expanded clones, a class.

>NA|TRBV11-2|TRBD1|TRBJ2-4
TGTGCCAGCAGCCCAGGCCGGGACAGCGCAAAAAACATTCAGTACTTC
CASSPGRDSAKNIQYF
>NA|TRBV28|TRBD1|TRBJ1-5
TGTGCCAGCACCTTCTTGGGACAGAGCAATCAGCCCCAGCATTTT
CASTFLGQSNQPQHF
>NA|TRBV18|NA|TRBJ1-6
TGTGCCAGCTCACCACAGCAAAGCTCCTATAATTCACCCCTCCACTTT
CASSPQQSSYNSPLHF
>NA|TRBV12-3/TRBV12-4|NA|TRBJ1-2
TGTGCCAGCCGGCGGGGCCAGGCTACCGGCTACACCTTC
CASRRGQATGYTF
>NA|TRBV4-3|NA|TRBJ1-4
TGCGCCAGCAGCGGAGTCGGATCGAAACTGTTTTTT
CASSGVGSKLFF
>NA|TRBV28|TRBD2|TRBJ2-1
TGTGCCAGCACCCCGGGGGGAACTTTAAGCTCCTACAATGAGCAGTTCTTC
CASTPGGTLSSYNEQFF
>medium-sized|TRBV6-5|TRBD1|TRBJ1-5
TGTGCCAGCAGTTTACGACAGGGGAGCAATCAGCCCCAGCATTTT
CASSLRQGSNQPQHF
>NA|TRBV24-1|TRBD1|TRBJ1-1
TGTGCCACCAGGGGGACAGGGGGCACTGAAGCTTTCTTT
CATRGTGGTEAFF
>NA|TRBV2|TRBD2|TRBJ2-3
TGTGCCAGCAGTGTGAGACGCTCGACTAGCCTGGGCACAGATACGCAGTATTTT
CASSVRRSTSLGTDTQYF
>once|TRBV7-9|NA|TRBJ1-1
TGTGCCAGCGTTCAGGGTCTGGGCACTGAAGCTTTCTTT
CASVQGLGTEAFF
>few|TRBV19|NA|TRBJ1-3
TGTGCCAGTAGTCCCTCGGGACTGAGCTCTGGAAACACCATATATTTT
CASSPSGLSSGNTIYF
>NA|TRBV5-1|TRBD1|TRBJ2-5
TGCGCCAGCAGCTTGCCAGGGGGTGAACAAGAGACCCAGTACTTC
CASSLPGGEQETQYF
>NA|TRBV3-1/TRBV3-2|TRBD1|TRBJ1-4
TGTGCCAGCAGCCAGCGACAGGGGAATGAAAAACTGTTTTTT
CASSQRQGNEKLFF
>NA|TRBV27|NA|TRBJ2-5
TGTGCCAGCAGTCACCGCGGGGAGACCCAGTACTTC
CASSHRGETQYF
>NA|TRBV28|TRBD2|TRBJ2-2
TGTGCCAGCGAATCCGGGGGGACCAACACCGGGGAGCTGTTTTTT
CASESGGTNTGELFF
>NA|TRBV5-1|NA|TRBJ1-2
TGCGCCAGCAGCTCTCCTGATGGCTACACCTTC
CASSSPDGYTF
>NA|TRBV30|NA|TRBJ2-5
TGTGCCTGGAGTGTTGTAAGGGGGAGCCAGGAGACCCAGTACTTC
CAWSVVRGSQETQYF
>NA|TRBV5-1|TRBD1|TRBJ1-4
TGTGCCAGCAGCTTGCTAGACAGGGGGGATACTAATGAAAAACTGTTTTTT
CASSLLDRGDTNEKLFF
>once|TRBV18|NA|TRBJ1-6
TGTGCCAGCTCACCAAAGCCCGGGTCCTCTGAGTCACCCCTCCACTTT
CASSPKPGSSESPLHF
>NA|TRBV27|NA|TRBJ2-2
TGTGCCAGCAGTTCGGGCGGGGAGCTGTTTTTT
CASSSGGELFF
>NA|TRBV4-2|NA|TRBJ2-5
TGTGCCAGCAGCCTGGCTGGGGCCCCCGCAGAAGAGACCCAGTACTTC
CASSLAGAPAEETQYF
>NA|TRBV7-3|TRBD2|TRBJ2-3
TGTGCCAGCAGCTTAGAAGTAGCGGGAGTTGGCACAGATACGCAGTATTTT
CASSLEVAGVGTDTQYF
>NA|TRBV7-3|TRBD2|TRBJ2-1
TGTGCCAGCAGTCGAGATGAGCTAGCGGGAAAGAACGGGCAGTTCTTC
CASSRDELAGKNGQFF
>NA|TRBV7-2|NA|TRBJ2-5
TGTGCCAGCAGCTTAGGGGGGCGAGGAGAGACCCAGTACTTC
CASSLGGRGETQYF
>NA|TRBV29-1|NA|TRBJ2-6
TGCAGCGTTGAATCCAGGGGAGACAACGTCCTGACTTTC
CSVESRGDNVLTF
>NA|TRBV2|NA|TRBJ1-6
TGTGCCAGCAGTGACAGGTTCGCAGCACCCCTCCACTTT
CASSDRFAAPLHF
>NA|TRBV4-1|NA|TRBJ1-5
TGCGCCAGCAGCCAAGATCCTTGGGCCAATCAGCCCCAGCATTTT
CASSQDPWANQPQHF
>NA|TRBV5-1|NA|TRBJ1-3
TGCGCCAGCAGCTCGGGACACTTCTCTGGAAACACCATATATTTT
CASSSGHFSGNTIYF
>NA|TRBV19|NA|TRBJ2-3
TGTGCCACCGGGCGGGGTAGTGGCACAGATACGCAGTATTTT
CATGRGSGTDTQYF
>NA|TRBV9|TRBD1|TRBJ1-2
TGTGCCAGCAGCGTAGGGCCGGGACAGGGGGCTTGGGGCTACACCTTC
CASSVGPGQGAWGYTF
>NA|TRBV4-3|TRBD1|TRBJ1-2
TGCGCCAGCAGCCAAGATAGCCGGGACAGGGGGTATGGCTACACCTTC
CASSQDSRDRGYGYTF
>NA|TRBV10-2|NA|TRBJ1-5
TGCGCCAGCAGTAAGACAGTCAATCAGCCCCAGCATTTT
CASSKTVNQPQHF
>NA|TRBV29-1|NA|TRBJ1-2
TGCAGCGTTGAAAAATCAGGGAAGTTGGAGACTAACTATGGCTACACCTTC
CSVEKSGKLETNYGYTF
>NA|TRBV3-1/TRBV3-2|TRBD1|TRBJ1-2
TGTGCCAGCAGTTACTCCGGGACAGGGGGCGGGAATGGTGCCTTC
CASSYSGTGGGNGAF
>few|TRBV18|TRBD1|TRBJ1-3
TGTGCCAGCTCACTACGGACAGGGGATGGAAACACCATATATTTT
CASSLRTGDGNTIYF
>NA|TRBV3-1/TRBV3-2|NA|TRBJ2-5
TGTGCCAGCGGGGACAAGGGAGAGACCCAGTACTTC
CASGDKGETQYF
>few|TRBV5-8|TRBD2|TRBJ2-3
TGTGCCAGCAGCCTGGGACTAGCGGGGACCACAGATACGCAGTATTTT
CASSLGLAGTTDTQYF
>NA|TRBV25-1|NA|TRBJ2-2
TGTGCCAGCCTTGGACAGATTAACACCGGGGAGCTGTTTTTT
CASLGQINTGELFF
>once|TRBV18|TRBD2|TRBJ2-3
TGTGCCAGCTCACCAGTTAGCGGGGGGGCTAGCACAGATACGCAGTATTTT
CASSPVSGGASTDTQYF
>NA|TRBV6-5|NA|TRBJ2-3
TGTGCCAGCAGTTCGAATCGCCAGGGGGGATCAGATACGCAGTATTTT
CASSSNRQGGSDTQYF
>NA|TRBV6-5|NA|TRBJ2-1
TGTGCCAGCACCCACGAGGCGGGACGATACAATGAGCAGTTCTTC
CASTHEAGRYNEQFF
>NA|TRBV2|TRBD1|TRBJ1-4
TGTGCCAGCAGGGGGACAGGGCTTCATGAAAAACTGTTTTTT
CASRGTGLHEKLFF
>NA|TRBV29-1|TRBD1|TRBJ1-2
TGCAGCGTGACCGGAGGGACAGGCTATGGCTACACCTTC
CSVTGGTGYGYTF
>NA|TRBV5-1|TRBD2|TRBJ2-1
TGTGCCAGCAGCTTGGCTTTAGCGGGAGAGGGTGAGCAGTTCTTC
CASSLALAGEGEQFF
>NA|TRBV7-2|TRBD2|TRBJ2-2
TGTGCCAGCAGCTCCGGGACTAGGAATGCCGGGGAGCTGTTTTTT
CASSSGTRNAGELFF
>NA|TRBV28|NA|TRBJ1-4
TGTGCCAGCAGTTCTACAGGGTCTTCTAATGAAAAACTGTTTTTT
CASSSTGSSNEKLFF
>NA|TRBV5-1|TRBD2|TRBJ2-5
TGCGCCAGCAAACGGTGGACTGCGGGGGGAGAGACCCAGTACTTC
CASKRWTAGGETQYF
>NA|TRBV29-1|NA|TRBJ2-3
TGCAGCGCTCGGACTCCTGCAGGCGATACGCAGTATTTT
CSARTPAGDTQYF